Listed here are 29 T cell receptor beta chains from one sample, sequenced in a study of OX40 agonist ivuxolimab in advanced cancers. This table comes from immunoSEQ multiplex PCR, and its TCRdb copy is limited to in-frame clones, with some not included. The data hold 60,000 to 80,000 clones, with 81% observed a single time. This specimen was CD4+ or CD8+ T cells sorted from blood, taken in a trial of the OX40 agonist ivuxolimab. All receptors come from an adult with an advanced solid tumor such as melanoma, head and neck, liver or kidney cancer.

This chain connects TRBV28 to TRBJ2-7, with unresolved D. The germline gives CDR1 MDHEN, CDR2 SYDVKM. The length of the CDR3 is 13 residues. Between the trimmed V and J ends, which lost 3 bases and 0 bases, there was a span of 6 bases. CDR3 sequence reads: CASSFINSYEQYF. The DNA of the CDR3 is TGTGCCAGCAGTTTCATTAACTCCTACGAGCAGTACTTC.

The sample holds one count of this clone. The chain carries TRBV28 and TRBJ1-5; TRBD1 matches 11 bases. Germline trimming cut 5 bases from V and 3 bases from J; bases unmatched to any gene: 9. The CDR3 is made up of 17 amino acids. Germline CDR1 is MDHEN and CDR2 is SYDVKM. CDR3 loop: CASSPLGQGATNQPQHF. The CDR3, as DNA: TGTGCCAGCAGTCCCCTTGGACAGGGGGCTACCAATCAGCCCCAGCATTTT.

This chain connects TRBV25-1 to TRBJ1-1; the D is unclear. The CDR3 is 14 residues long. The germline V gene has CDR1 MGHDK and CDR2 SYGVNS. The V end lost 5 bases, the J end lost 5 bases, and 15 bases lay between the germline ends. The chain's CDR3 is CASSKVGEETEAFF. CDR3 DNA: TGTGCCAGCAGTAAGGTCGGGGAGGAGACTGAAGCTTTCTTT. Based on the CDR3 plus reference TRBV25-1 and TRBJ1-1, the full variable domain is EADIYQTPRYLVIGTGKKITLECSQTMGHDKMYWYQQDPGMELHLIHYSYGVNSTEKGDLSSESTVSRIRTEHFPLTLESARPSHTSQYLCASSKVGEETEAFFGQGTRLTVV.

The chain recombines TRBV6-1 with TRBJ2-6; D is undetermined. Germline-derived CDR1 and CDR2 are MNHNS and SASEGT. V lost 1 base to trimming and J lost 0 bases, with 4 bases between them. The CDR3 is made up of 15 amino acids. Here the CDR3 reads CASSEDNSGANVLTF. For the CDR3, the DNA is TGTGCCAGCAGTGAAGACAACTCTGGGGCCAACGTCCTGACTTTC.

The chain combines TRBV20-1 with TRBJ1-1; D is unclear. The V gene lost 2 bases and the J gene lost 4 bases, with 5 bases spanning the gap. The CDR3 runs to 11 residues. CDR1 is DFQATT and CDR2 is SNEGSKA in the germline V gene (reference sequence). CDR3: CSARYLTEAFF. DNA of the CDR3: TGCAGTGCTAGATATCTCACTGAAGCTTTCTTT.

V gene TRBV5-1 combines with J gene TRBJ2-7; 10 bases align to TRBD1. J lost 5 bases, V lost 4 bases, and 6 bases had no gene match. The germline CDR1 and CDR2 sequences are SGHRS and YFSETQ. The CDR3 runs to 14 residues. The CDR3 spells CASSAGQGVNEQYF. In nucleotides, the CDR3 is TGCGCCAGCAGCGCAGGACAGGGGGTCAACGAGCAGTACTTC.

The rearrangement links TRBV29-1 to TRBJ2-6; D remains unclear. With 3 bases removed from V and 0 bases from J, the gap between germline ends came to 12 bases. The CDR3 has 16 amino acids. Germline V CDR1 and CDR2: SQVTM, ANQGSEA. The CDR3, as DNA: TGCAGCGTTGAGGACCGGAAGGACTCTGGGGCCAACGTCCTGACTTTC. Its translation: CSVEDRKDSGANVLTF.

Only a few counts were recorded for this clone. The rearrangement uses TRBV5-3 and TRBJ1-5, with D unresolved. TRBV5-3 qualifies as an ORF whose function is uncertain. The V end was cut by 3 bases, the J end by 6 bases, with 10 bases between. The CDR3 covers 13 residues. CDR3: CARSWVRSQPQHF. The CDR3 DNA is TGTGCCAGAAGCTGGGTTAGGAGTCAGCCCCAGCATTTT.

The CDR3 loop reads CASSVSGRPPDTQYF. CDR3 coding DNA: TGTGCCAGCAGCGTTAGCGGGCGCCCCCCAGATACGCAGTATTTT. The V and J genes are TRBV9 and TRBJ2-3; 7 bases line up with TRBD2. The length of the CDR3 is 15 residues. Germline lookup yields CDR1 SGDLS and CDR2 YYNGEE. Trimming at V came to 2 bases and at J to 4 bases, leaving 7 bases not matched to a gene.

This clone has a handful of counts. The V call is TRBV6-5, the J call TRBJ2-1, with unresolved D. V lost 0 bases, J lost 1 base, and 7 bases lay in between. CDR1 and CDR2 from the germline V gene are MNHEY and SVGAGI. CDR3 length: 15 amino acids. CDR3 nucleotides: TGTGCCAGCAGTTACTCCTATCGGTCCTACAATGAGCAGTTCTTC. Its protein is CASSYSYRSYNEQFF.

The V gene is TRBV6-1, the J gene TRBJ2-3; D is possibly TRBD2 (6 bases). Per the germline V gene, CDR1 is MNHNS and CDR2 is SASEGT. The CDR3 consists of 16 residues. Deletions cut 4 bases from V and 3 bases from J, with 17 bases between. CDR3 sequence: CASSAAPGLRTDTQYF. Here the CDR3 DNA reads TGTGCCAGCAGTGCAGCCCCGGGACTTCGGACAGATACGCAGTATTTT.

The rearrangement joins TRBV4-3 to TRBJ2-7; perhaps TRBD1 as D (6 bases). The germline CDR1 and CDR2 sequences are LGHNA and YSLEER. V was pared by 3 bases and J by 5 bases, with 11 bases between. The CDR3 is made up of 13 amino acids. DNA for the CDR3: TGCGCCAGCAGCCAGGGGGCCTGGAACGAGCAGTACTTC. This translates into CASSQGAWNEQYF.

V usage is TRBV29-1 and J usage is TRBJ1-1; a weak D match, TRBD1 (5 bases). In germline, CDR1 is SQVTM, CDR2 ANQGSEA. Trimming pared 6 bases from V and 1 base from J, leaving 18 bases between. This CDR3 is built from 15 residues. Here the CDR3 reads CSVFVWGVRNTEAFF. DNA of the CDR3: TGCAGCGTGTTCGTTTGGGGGGTACGGAACACTGAAGCTTTCTTT.

This chain joins TRBV9 and TRBJ2-7, with 7 bases that match TRBD2. CDR1 and CDR2 (germline): SGDLS, YYNGEE. The CDR3 covers 13 residues. The trim removed 4 bases at V and 5 bases at J, leaving 6 bases unmatched. The CDR3 protein is CASSSWGGDEQYF. DNA of the CDR3: TGTGCCAGCAGCTCCTGGGGGGGGGACGAGCAGTACTTC. The full variable domain, rest sourced from reference TRBV9 and TRBJ2-7, is DSGVTQTPKHLITATGQRVTLRCSPRSGDLSVYWYQQSLDQGLQFLIQYYNGEERAKGNILERFSAQQFPDLHSELNLSSLELGDSALYFCASSSWGGDEQYFGPGTRLTVT.

The CDR3 DNA follows: TGCGCCAGCAGCTTTGGGACACCCGGGGCTGAGCAGTTCTTC. Translating gives CASSFGTPGAEQFF. The V gene is TRBV5-1, the J gene TRBJ2-1; weak D call: TRBD1 (6 bases). Germline assignment: CDR1 SGHRS and CDR2 YFSETQ. This CDR3 spans 14 amino acids. V dropped 2 bases and J dropped 9 bases, with 15 bases sitting between them.

CDR3 region: CASSAKLGAEPPAKNIQYF. DNA of the CDR3: TGTGCCAGCAGCGCAAAATTGGGGGCCGAACCCCCAGCCAAAAACATTCAGTACTTC. V usage is TRBV7-9 and J usage is TRBJ2-4, with D perhaps matching TRBD1 (6 bases). V was clipped by 5 bases and J by 0 bases, with 23 bases between them. Germline V gene data show CDR1 as SEHNR and CDR2 as FQNEAQ (reference sequence). The CDR3 sequence is 19 residues long.

The chain carries TRBV5-4 and TRBJ1-2; D not resolved. The CDR3 covers 14 residues. V was pared by 3 bases and J by 4 bases, with 13 bases between. Germline CDR1 reads SGHNT; CDR2 reads YYREEE (reference sequence). The CDR3 region has the DNA TGTGCCAGCAGCTCGGGCCGGGCTATCTATGGCTACACCTTC. This sequence encodes CASSSGRAIYGYTF. The whole variable domain, filled in from reference TRBV5-4 and TRBJ1-2, reads ETGVTQSPTHLIKTRGQQVTLRCSSQSGHNTVSWYQQALGQGPQFIFQYYREEENGRGNFPPRFSGLQFPNYSSELNVNALELDDSALYLCASSSGRAIYGYTFGSGTRLTVV.

The rearrangement joins TRBV18 to TRBJ2-3; no reliable D call. The CDR3 is made up of 14 amino acids. Germline CDR1 reads KGHSH; CDR2 reads LQKENI. Trimming removed 0 bases from V and 2 bases from J, with 6 bases in between. In nucleotides, the CDR3 is TGTGCCAGCTCACCACCCTTTAACACAGATACGCAGTATTTT. This gives the protein CASSPPFNTDTQYF.

The V and J genes are TRBV6-1 and TRBJ1-2, with D unclear. This CDR3 is 15 amino acids long. Deletions cut 0 bases from V and 2 bases from J, with 10 bases between. Germline lookup yields CDR1 MNHNS and CDR2 SASEGT. The CDR3 here is CASSEAYAPNYGYTF. The CDR3 bases are TGTGCCAGCAGTGAAGCGTACGCGCCCAACTATGGCTACACCTTC.

The chain recombines TRBV11-2 with TRBJ1-1, with D unclear. This CDR3 contains 13 residues. The V gene lost 0 bases and the J gene lost 2 bases, with 4 bases spanning the gap. The germline V gene has CDR1 SGHAT and CDR2 FQNNGV. The CDR3 here is CASSLEVNTEAFF. In DNA, the CDR3 is TGTGCCAGCAGCTTAGAGGTTAACACTGAAGCTTTCTTT.

This chain links TRBV18 with TRBJ1-3, with D unresolved. The CDR3 is made up of 17 amino acids. Trimming removed 2 bases at V and 4 bases at J, with 18 bases between. The germline CDR1 and CDR2 sequences are KGHSH and LQKENI. CDR3 coding DNA: TGTGCCAGCTCACCAGGAAAGAACTCCGGTCTGGGAAACACCATATATTTT. It codes for CASSPGKNSGLGNTIYF.

J is TRBJ2-5 and V is TRBV4-1, with 10 nucleotides matching TRBD2. There are 15 residues in the CDR3. The V and J ends lost 3 bases and 5 bases, in that order; junction bases with no gene match: 6. Germline V gene data show CDR1 as MGHRA and CDR2 as YSYEKL. The CDR3, as DNA: TGCGCCAGCAGCCATTTCGGGACTAGCGAGGAGACCCAGTACTTC. This gives the protein CASSHFGTSEETQYF.

The V call is TRBV9, the J call TRBJ1-4, with 10 nucleotides matching TRBD1. CDR1 is SGDLS and CDR2 is YYNGEE in the germline V gene. The junction had 6 bases not matched to a gene; V was cut back by 3 bases and J by 7 bases. This CDR3 spans 15 amino acids. The CDR3 DNA reads TGTGCCAGCAGCGCGCTAGGACAGGGGGGTGAAAAACTGTTTTTT. This sequence encodes CASSALGQGGEKLFF.

The J gene is TRBJ1-1, the V gene TRBV6-6; D unclear. This CDR3 comprises 15 residues. Looked up from germline, CDR1 is MNHNY and CDR2 is SVGAGI (reference sequence). The V end was cut by 3 bases, the J end by 3 bases, with 14 bases between. Written as DNA, the CDR3 is TGTGCCAGCAGTTATACGAGACAAGCGGACACTGAAGCTTTCTTT. As protein: CASSYTRQADTEAFF.

This clone has just one count. The rearrangement joins TRBV6-5 to TRBJ1-1; 11 bases agree with TRBD1. V shed 2 bases, J shed 2 bases, and the junction held 4 bases outside the gene matches. The germline V gene has CDR1 MNHEY and CDR2 SVGAGI. There are 16 residues in the CDR3. The CDR3 region has the DNA TGTGCCAGCAGTTACAGGACAGGGGGCAGAAACACTGAAGCTTTCTTT. Translation: CASSYRTGGRNTEAFF.

This rearrangement joins TRBV6-5 to TRBJ2-7; 11 nucleotides line up with TRBD2. This CDR3 comprises 15 residues. V dropped 6 bases and J dropped 0; count of bases not matched to a gene: 4. The germline CDR1 and CDR2 sequences are MNHEY and SVGAGI. As DNA, the CDR3 is TGTGCCAGCAGCTATCTAGCGGGGGGCTCCTACGAGCAGTACTTC. As protein: CASSYLAGGSYEQYF.

V and J are TRBV5-6 and TRBJ2-7; D remains unclear. The V gene's germline CDR1 is SGHDT and CDR2 YYEEEE. The CDR3 spans 13 residues. V lost 0 bases and J lost 7, with 11 bases in between. The CDR3 reads CASSLAGSREQYF. The CDR3 region has the DNA TGTGCCAGCAGCTTGGCGGGCTCTAGGGAGCAGTACTTC.

J is TRBJ2-3 and V is TRBV19, with a possible D match to TRBD2 (7 bases). The CDR3 runs to 15 residues. Germline V gene lookup returns CDR1 LNHDA and CDR2 SQIVND (reference sequence). The V end was cut by 0 bases, the J end by 8 bases, with 15 bases between. The CDR3, as DNA: TGTGCCAGTAGTATAGAAAGGGGGGGGCTAGGTACGCAGTATTTT. This translates into CASSIERGGLGTQYF.

The chain employs TRBV11-2 and TRBJ1-1, with D tentatively TRBD1 (5 bases). V was shortened by 5 bases and J by 10 bases, with 17 bases between the two germline ends. The CDR3 spans 13 residues. Germline V lookup: CDR1 SGHAT, CDR2 FQNNGV. CDR3 sequence: CASSKMVEGPAFF. The CDR3 region has the DNA TGTGCCAGCAGCAAAATGGTTGAGGGGCCAGCTTTCTTT.